This T cell receptor (beta chain) was recorded in a study of blood T cell repertoires in COVID-19. Whole-study context: From the United States, Italy and Spain came samples of acute and convalescent COVID-19.

Germline V CDR1 and CDR2: SQVTM, ANQGSEA. The CDR3 consists of 18 residues. V gave up 7 bases and J gave up 0 bases, with 25 bases separating them. Produced via immunoSEQ multiplex PCR; TCRdb's table is partial and in-frame only. The data hold approximately 330,000 clones, with 65% to 90% observed a single time. The material sequenced was PBMCs or T cells enriched from blood (not recorded which). This rearrangement joins TRBV29-1 to TRBJ2-1, with D possibly being TRBD2 (6 bases). The receptor was derived from a woman aged 40 to 50 with acute COVID-19. The DNA for the CDR3 is TGCAGCGCGCTACGGGACTTCTCTCCAGGGAGCTCCTACAATGAGCAGTTCTTC. Its translation: CSALRDFSPGSSYNEQFF.